This note documents a single TCR beta chain sequence. The antigen remains unidentified. This record comes from a study of Ad26.COV2.S vaccination and SARS-CoV-2 variants. V lost 0 bases to trimming and J lost 2 bases; unmatched junction nucleotides: 4. CDR3 length: 17 amino acids. The germline V gene encodes CDR1 SGDLS and CDR2 YYNGEE. Here immunoSEQ multiplex PCR was the method, and the copy in TCRdb shows in-frame clones only, minus some. The sample records around 370,000 clones, 92% being singletons. Study-level points and caveats: Higher spike-specific TCR breadth was found in vaccine recipients than in placebo recipients. Breadth of non-spike TCRs did not differ between vaccinees and placebo recipients.

The source material was peripheral blood, sampled after recovery from COVID-19. The chain joins TRBV9 to TRBJ2-3; 12 positions agree with TRBD2. This TCR was recovered from a human donor who had recovered from COVID-19. The CDR3 here is CASSVELAGGPTDTQYF. The CDR3 bases are TGTGCCAGCAGCGTAGAGCTAGCGGGGGGGCCCACAGATACGCAGTATTTT.